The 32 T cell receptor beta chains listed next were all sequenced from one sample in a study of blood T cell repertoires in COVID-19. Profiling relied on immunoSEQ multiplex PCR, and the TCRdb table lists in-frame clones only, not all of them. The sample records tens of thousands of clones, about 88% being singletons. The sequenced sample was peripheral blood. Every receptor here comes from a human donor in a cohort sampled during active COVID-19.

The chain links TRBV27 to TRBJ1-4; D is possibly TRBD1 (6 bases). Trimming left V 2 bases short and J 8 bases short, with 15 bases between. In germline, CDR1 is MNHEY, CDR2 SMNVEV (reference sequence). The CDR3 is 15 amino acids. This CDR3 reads CASSLAGGRREKLFF. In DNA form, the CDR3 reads TGTGCCAGCAGTTTAGCGGGGGGGCGTAGAGAAAAACTGTTTTTT.

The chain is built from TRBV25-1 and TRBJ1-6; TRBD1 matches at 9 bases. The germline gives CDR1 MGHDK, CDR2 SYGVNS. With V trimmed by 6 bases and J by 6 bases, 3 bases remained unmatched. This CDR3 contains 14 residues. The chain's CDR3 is CASSLGQGNSPLHF. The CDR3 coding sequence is TGTGCCAGCAGCTTGGGACAGGGTAATTCACCCCTCCACTTT.

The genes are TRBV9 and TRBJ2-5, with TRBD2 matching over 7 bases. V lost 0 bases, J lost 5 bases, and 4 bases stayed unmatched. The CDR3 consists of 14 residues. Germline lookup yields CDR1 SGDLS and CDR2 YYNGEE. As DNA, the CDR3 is TGTGCCAGCAGCGTAGATGCGGGGGTGGAGACCCAGTACTTC. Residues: CASSVDAGVETQYF. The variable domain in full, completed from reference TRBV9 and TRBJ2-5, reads DSGVTQTPKHLITATGQRVTLRCSPRSGDLSVYWYQQSLDQGLQFLIQYYNGEERAKGNILERFSAQQFPDLHSELNLSSLELGDSALYFCASSVDAGVETQYFGPGTRLLVL.

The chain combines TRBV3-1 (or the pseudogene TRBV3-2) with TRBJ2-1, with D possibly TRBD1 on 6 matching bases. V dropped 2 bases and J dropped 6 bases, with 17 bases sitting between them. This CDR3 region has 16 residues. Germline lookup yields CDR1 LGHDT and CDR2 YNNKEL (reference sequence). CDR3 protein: CASSQHPPGTPNEQFF. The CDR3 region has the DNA TGTGCCAGCAGCCAACACCCTCCCGGGACACCCAATGAGCAGTTCTTC.

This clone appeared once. CDR3 in DNA: TGTGCCAGCAGCCAGACGACTAGCGGGAAACAGTTCTTC. Encoded protein: CASSQTTSGKQFF. The chain joins TRBV3-1 (or the pseudogene TRBV3-2) to TRBJ2-1; 11 bases fit TRBD2. Looked up from germline, CDR1 is LGHDT and CDR2 is YNNKEL (reference sequence). The CDR3 loop spans 13 amino acids. Trimming at V came to 3 bases and at J to 13 bases, leaving 5 bases not matched to a gene.

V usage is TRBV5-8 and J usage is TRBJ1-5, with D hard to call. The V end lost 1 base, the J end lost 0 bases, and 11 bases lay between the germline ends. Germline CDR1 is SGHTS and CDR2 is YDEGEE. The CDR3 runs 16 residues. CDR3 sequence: CASSLRAGASNQPQHF. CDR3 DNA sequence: TGTGCCAGCAGCTTGCGAGCAGGCGCTAGCAATCAGCCCCAGCATTTT. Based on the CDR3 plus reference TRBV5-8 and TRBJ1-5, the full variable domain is EAGVTQSPTHLIKTRGQQATLRCSPISGHTSVYWYQQALGLGLQFLLWYDEGEERNRGNFPPRFSGRQFPNYSSELNVNALELEDSALYLCASSLRAGASNQPQHFGDGTRLSIL.

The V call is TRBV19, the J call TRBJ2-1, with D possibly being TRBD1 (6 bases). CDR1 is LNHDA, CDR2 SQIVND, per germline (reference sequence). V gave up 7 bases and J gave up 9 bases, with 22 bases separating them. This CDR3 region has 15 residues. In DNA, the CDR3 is TGTGCCAGTACCCCTGCAGGGGTTATCAGTAGTGAGCAGTTCTTC. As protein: CASTPAGVISSEQFF.

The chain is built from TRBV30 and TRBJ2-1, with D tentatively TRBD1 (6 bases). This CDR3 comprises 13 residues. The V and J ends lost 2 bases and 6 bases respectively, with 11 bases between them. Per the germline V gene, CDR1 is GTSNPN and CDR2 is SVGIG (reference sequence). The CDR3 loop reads CAWSSGQANEQFF. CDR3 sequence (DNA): TGTGCCTGGAGTTCGGGACAAGCCAATGAGCAGTTCTTC.

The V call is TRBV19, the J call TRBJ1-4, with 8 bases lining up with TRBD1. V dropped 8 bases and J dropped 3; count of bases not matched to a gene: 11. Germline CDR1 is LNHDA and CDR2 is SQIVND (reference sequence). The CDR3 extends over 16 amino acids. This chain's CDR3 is CASAALGTGANEKLFF. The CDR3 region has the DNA TGTGCCAGTGCTGCCCTCGGGACAGGCGCTAATGAAAAACTGTTTTTT.

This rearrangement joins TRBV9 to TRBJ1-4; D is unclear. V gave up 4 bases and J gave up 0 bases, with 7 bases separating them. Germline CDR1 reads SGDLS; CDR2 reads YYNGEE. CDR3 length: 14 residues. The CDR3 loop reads CASSFGATNEKLFF. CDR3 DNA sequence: TGTGCCAGCAGCTTCGGTGCAACTAATGAAAAACTGTTTTTT.

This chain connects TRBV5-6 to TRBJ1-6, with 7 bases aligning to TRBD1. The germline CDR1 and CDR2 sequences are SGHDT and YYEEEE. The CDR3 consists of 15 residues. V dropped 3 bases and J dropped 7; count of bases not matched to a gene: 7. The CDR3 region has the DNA TGTGCCAGCAGCTCTCTAAGGGGGCGGAATTCACCCCTCCACTTT. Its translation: CASSSLRGRNSPLHF.

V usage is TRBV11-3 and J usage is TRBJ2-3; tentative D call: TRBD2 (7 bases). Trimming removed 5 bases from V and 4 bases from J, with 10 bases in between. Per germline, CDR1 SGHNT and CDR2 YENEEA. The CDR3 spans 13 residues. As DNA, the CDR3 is TGTGCCAGCAGCCCGGGGGGCCCAGATACGCAGTATTTT. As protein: CASSPGGPDTQYF.

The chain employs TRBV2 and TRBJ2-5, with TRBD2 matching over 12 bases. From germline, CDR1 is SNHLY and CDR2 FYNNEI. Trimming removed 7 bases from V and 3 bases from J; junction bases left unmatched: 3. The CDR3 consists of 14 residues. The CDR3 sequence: CASKRTSGEETQYF. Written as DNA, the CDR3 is TGTGCCAGCAAAAGGACTAGCGGGGAAGAGACCCAGTACTTC.

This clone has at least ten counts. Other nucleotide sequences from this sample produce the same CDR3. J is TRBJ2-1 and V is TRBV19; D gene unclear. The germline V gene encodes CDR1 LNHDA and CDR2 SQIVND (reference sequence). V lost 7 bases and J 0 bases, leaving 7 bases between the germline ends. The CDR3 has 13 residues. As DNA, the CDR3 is TGTGCCAGTACGCTGAGCTCCTACAATGAGCAGTTCTTC. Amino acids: CASTLSSYNEQFF.

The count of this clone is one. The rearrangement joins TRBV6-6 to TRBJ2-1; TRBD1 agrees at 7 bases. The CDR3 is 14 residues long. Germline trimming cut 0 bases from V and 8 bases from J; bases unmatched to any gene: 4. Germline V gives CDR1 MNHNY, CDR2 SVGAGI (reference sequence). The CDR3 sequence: CASSYSIGGYEQFF. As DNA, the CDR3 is TGTGCCAGCAGTTACTCGATAGGGGGCTATGAGCAGTTCTTC.

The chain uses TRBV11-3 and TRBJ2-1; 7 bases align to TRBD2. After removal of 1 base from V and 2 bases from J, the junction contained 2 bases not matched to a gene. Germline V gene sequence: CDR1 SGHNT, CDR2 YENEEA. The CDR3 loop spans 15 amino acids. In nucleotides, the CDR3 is TGTGCCAGCAGCTTAGGGCGGGAGCCCTACAATGAGCAGTTCTTC. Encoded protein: CASSLGREPYNEQFF.

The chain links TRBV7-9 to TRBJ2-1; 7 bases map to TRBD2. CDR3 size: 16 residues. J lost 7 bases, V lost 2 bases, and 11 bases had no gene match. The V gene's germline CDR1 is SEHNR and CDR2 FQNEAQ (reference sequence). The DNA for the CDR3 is TGTGCCAGCAGCTTAAGAGGGCTAGCGGTGATAAATGAGCAGTTCTTC. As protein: CASSLRGLAVINEQFF. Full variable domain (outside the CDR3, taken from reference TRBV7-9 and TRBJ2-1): DTGVSQNPRHKITKRGQNVTFRCDPISEHNRLYWYRQTLGQGPEFLTYFQNEAQLEKSRLLSDRFSAERPKGSFSTLEIQRTEQGDSAMYLCASSLRGLAVINEQFFGPGTRLTVL.

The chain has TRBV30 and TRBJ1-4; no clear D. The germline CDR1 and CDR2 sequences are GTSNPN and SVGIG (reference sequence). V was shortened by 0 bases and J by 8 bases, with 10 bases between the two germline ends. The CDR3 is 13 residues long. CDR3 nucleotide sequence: TGTGCCTGGAGTGTAACGGGTCGGGAAAAACTGTTTTTT. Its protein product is CAWSVTGREKLFF. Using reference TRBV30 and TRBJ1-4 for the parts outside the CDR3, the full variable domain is SQTIHQWPATLVQPVGSPLSLECTVEGTSNPNLYWYRQAAGRGLQLLFYSVGIGQISSEVPQNLSASRPQDRQFILSSKKLLLSDSGFYLCAWSVTGREKLFFGSGTQLSVL.

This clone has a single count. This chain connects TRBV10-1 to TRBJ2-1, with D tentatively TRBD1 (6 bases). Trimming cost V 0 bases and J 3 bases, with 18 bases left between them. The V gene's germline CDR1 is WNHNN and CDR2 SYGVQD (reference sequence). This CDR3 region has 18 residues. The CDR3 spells CASSESSSGVSIYNEQFF. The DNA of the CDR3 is TGCGCCAGCAGTGAGTCGAGCTCAGGGGTTTCTATCTACAATGAGCAGTTCTTC.

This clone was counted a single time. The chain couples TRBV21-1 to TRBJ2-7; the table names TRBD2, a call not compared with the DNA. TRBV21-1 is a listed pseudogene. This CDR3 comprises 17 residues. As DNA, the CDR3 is TGTGCCAGCAGCCGAGGGGGATGGACTAGCGGATTTTCGGAGCAGTACGTC. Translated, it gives CASSRGGWTSGFSEQYV.

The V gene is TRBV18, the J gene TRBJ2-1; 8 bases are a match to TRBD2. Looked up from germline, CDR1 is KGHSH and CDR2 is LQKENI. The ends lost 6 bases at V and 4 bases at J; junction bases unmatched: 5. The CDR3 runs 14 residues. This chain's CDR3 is CASSGVAGYNEQFF. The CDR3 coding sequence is TGTGCCAGCTCGGGAGTAGCGGGATACAATGAGCAGTTCTTC.

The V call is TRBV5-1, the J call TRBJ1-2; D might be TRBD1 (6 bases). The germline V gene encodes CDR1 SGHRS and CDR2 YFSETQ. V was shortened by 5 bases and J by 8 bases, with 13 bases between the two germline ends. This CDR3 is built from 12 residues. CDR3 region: CASRLTGSGYTF. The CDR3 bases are TGCGCCAGCAGATTGACAGGAAGCGGCTACACCTTC.

Here the CDR3 DNA reads TGTGCCACCAGCAAACAGGGGGCAGTCACAGATACGCAGTATTTT. Its translation is CATSKQGAVTDTQYF. The rearrangement links TRBV15 to TRBJ2-3; 9 positions match TRBD1. Germline V gene data show CDR1 as LNHNV and CDR2 as YYDKDF (reference sequence). Trimming at V came to 4 bases and at J to 2 bases, leaving 4 bases not matched to a gene. The CDR3 extends over 15 amino acids.

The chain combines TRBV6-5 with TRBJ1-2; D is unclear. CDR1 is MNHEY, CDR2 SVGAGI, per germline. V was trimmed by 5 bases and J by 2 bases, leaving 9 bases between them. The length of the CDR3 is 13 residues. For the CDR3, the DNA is TGTGCCAGCAGTATCCTCAGGAACTATGGCTACACCTTC. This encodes CASSILRNYGYTF.

CDR3 in amino acids: CASSLTSNDRVNEQYV. The CDR3 DNA follows: TGTGCCAGCAGCTTAACCAGCAATGACAGGGTTAACGAGCAGTACGTC. This chain connects TRBV7-6 to TRBJ2-7; 7 positions match TRBD1. Germline-derived CDR1 and CDR2 are SGHVS and FNYEAQ. CDR3 size: 16 residues. V was pared by 2 bases and J by 5 bases, with 12 bases of the junction left unmatched.

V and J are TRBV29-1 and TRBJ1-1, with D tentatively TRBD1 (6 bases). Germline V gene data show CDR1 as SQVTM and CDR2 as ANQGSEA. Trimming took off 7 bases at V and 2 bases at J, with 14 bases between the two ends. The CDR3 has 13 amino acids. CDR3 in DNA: TGCAGCGCTGGACAGTTTGAAAACACTGAAGCTTTCTTT. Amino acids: CSAGQFENTEAFF.

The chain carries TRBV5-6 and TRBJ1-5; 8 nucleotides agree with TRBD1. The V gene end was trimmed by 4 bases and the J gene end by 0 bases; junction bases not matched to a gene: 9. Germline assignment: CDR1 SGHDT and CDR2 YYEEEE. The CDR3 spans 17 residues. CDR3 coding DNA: TGTGCCAGCAGCCCGTGGACAGGGAGGACTAGCAATCAGCCCCAGCATTTT. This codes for CASSPWTGRTSNQPQHF.

This CDR3 reads CASAGGSYNEQFF. The CDR3 coding sequence is TGTGCCAGCGCGGGGGGCTCCTACAATGAGCAGTTCTTC. This sequence joins TRBV9 and TRBJ2-1; TRBD2 agrees at 8 bases. V shed 7 bases and J 0 bases; nucleotides not matched to a gene: 0. The CDR3 spans 13 residues. In germline, CDR1 is SGDLS, CDR2 YYNGEE.

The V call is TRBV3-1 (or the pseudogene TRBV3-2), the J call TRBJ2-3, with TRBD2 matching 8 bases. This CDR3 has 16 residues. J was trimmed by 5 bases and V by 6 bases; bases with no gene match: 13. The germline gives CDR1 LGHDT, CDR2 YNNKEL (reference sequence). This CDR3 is CASSHTRTSSEDTQYF. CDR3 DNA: TGTGCCAGCAGTCATACCCGGACTAGCTCAGAAGATACGCAGTATTTT.

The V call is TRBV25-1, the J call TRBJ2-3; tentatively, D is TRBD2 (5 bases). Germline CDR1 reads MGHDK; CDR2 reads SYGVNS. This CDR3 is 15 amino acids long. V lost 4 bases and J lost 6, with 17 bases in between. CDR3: CASSGTRGSQDTQYF. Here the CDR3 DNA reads TGTGCCAGCAGTGGAACCCGGGGAAGCCAGGATACGCAGTATTTT.

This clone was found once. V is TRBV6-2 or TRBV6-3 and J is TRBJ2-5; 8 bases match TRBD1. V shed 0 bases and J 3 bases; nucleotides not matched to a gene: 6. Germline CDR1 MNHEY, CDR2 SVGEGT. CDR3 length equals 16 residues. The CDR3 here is CASSYSRTGSKETQYF. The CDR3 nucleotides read TGTGCCAGCAGTTACTCTAGGACAGGGAGTAAAGAGACCCAGTACTTC.

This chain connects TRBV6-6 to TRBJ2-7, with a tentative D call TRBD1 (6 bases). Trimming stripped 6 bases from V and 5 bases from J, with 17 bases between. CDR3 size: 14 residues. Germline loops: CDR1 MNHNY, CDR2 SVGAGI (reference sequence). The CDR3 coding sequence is TGTGCCAGCAGCCTTCCAGGGGATAGCGACGAGCAGTACTTC. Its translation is CASSLPGDSDEQYF.